The 26 T cell receptor beta chains below all came from one sample that was sequenced in a study of shared clonotypes between healthy human individuals. Clones were read by immunoSEQ multiplex PCR, and TCRdb kept only the in-frame ones, dropping some. The table has about 2.4 million clones, more than 80% seen once. Sequencing was done on a sample of naive CD4+ T cells sorted from blood. Sample subset: CD45RA+ positively selected. These receptors were collected from a man between 18 and 29 years old in good health.

This clone was recorded a few times. V and J are TRBV7-2 and TRBJ2-1; 8 bases align to TRBD1. J gave up 9 bases and V 1 base, and 8 bases lay outside the gene matches. The length of the CDR3 is 15 residues. The V gene's germline CDR1 is SGHTA and CDR2 FQGNSA. CDR3 region: CASSLGAGGMGEQFF. The CDR3 nucleotides are TGTGCCAGCAGCTTAGGAGCAGGGGGCATGGGTGAGCAGTTCTTC.

This clone has a single count. Other DNA sequences of this sample code for an identical CDR3. The V gene is TRBV6-5, the J gene TRBJ1-3; D gene uncertain. V lost 6 bases and J lost 2, with 8 bases in between. The CDR3 extends over 13 amino acids. Germline V gene sequence: CDR1 MNHEY, CDR2 SVGAGI. CDR3 residues: CASSRGTGNTIYF. CDR3 nucleotide sequence: TGTGCCAGCAGCCGTGGGACTGGAAACACCATATATTTT.

The chain combines TRBV7-9 with TRBJ1-4, with TRBD1 matching over 10 bases. The CDR3 contains 18 residues. CDR1 SEHNR and CDR2 FQNEAQ come from the germline V gene (reference sequence). Trimming removed 6 bases from V and 3 bases from J; junction bases left unmatched: 13. The CDR3 region has the DNA TGTGCCAGCAGTCACACCGGGACAGGGGCGTGGGCTAATGAAAAACTGTTTTTT. It encodes CASSHTGTGAWANEKLFF.

The J gene is TRBJ1-1, the V gene TRBV27; no clear D gene. The V end was cut by 9 bases, the J end by 1 base, with 12 bases between. The CDR3 is made up of 13 amino acids. Germline values: CDR1 MNHEY, CDR2 SMNVEV (reference sequence). The CDR3 spells CARGGTGNTEAFF. CDR3 in DNA: TGTGCCAGAGGAGGCACGGGGAACACTGAAGCTTTCTTT.

The chain links TRBV30 to TRBJ2-7; 13 bases align to TRBD2. CDR3 length equals 16 residues. The germline gives CDR1 GTSNPN, CDR2 SVGIG (reference sequence). The ends lost 2 bases at V and 4 bases at J; junction bases unmatched: 8. CDR3 in DNA: TGTGCCTGGAGTACCGGACTAGCGGGAGCAAAATACGAGCAGTACTTC. Its translation is CAWSTGLAGAKYEQYF.

This clone was counted a single time. The gene calls are TRBV9 and TRBJ2-3, with 9 bases matching TRBD2. This CDR3 is built from 16 residues. With 4 bases clipped from V and 3 bases from J, the junction kept 9 bases outside the gene matches. Germline loops: CDR1 SGDLS, CDR2 YYNGEE. The CDR3 DNA is TGTGCCAGCAGCACCGTTGCGGGAGGGCCGACAGATACGCAGTATTTT. Its protein product is CASSTVAGGPTDTQYF.

J is TRBJ1-5 and V is TRBV6-6; the match to TRBD1 covers 8 bases. This CDR3 has 13 amino acids. Germline CDR1 is MNHNY and CDR2 is SVGAGI (reference sequence). V lost 6 bases and J lost 6; bases outside the gene matches: 4. The CDR3 loop reads CASRSTGVQPQHF. CDR3 DNA: TGTGCCAGCAGGTCGACAGGGGTTCAGCCCCAGCATTTT.

This rearrangement joins TRBV9 to TRBJ1-5; 7 positions agree with TRBD1. J gave up 4 bases and V 0 bases, and 10 bases lay outside the gene matches. In germline, CDR1 is SGDLS, CDR2 YYNGEE. The CDR3 totals 17 residues. CDR3 in amino acids: CASSVGRGLRGNQPQHF. The CDR3 coding sequence is TGTGCCAGCAGCGTAGGGAGGGGGCTGCGGGGAAATCAGCCCCAGCATTTT.

The rearrangement joins TRBV15 to TRBJ2-1; 10 nucleotides align to TRBD2. The CDR3 runs 16 residues. V gave up 0 bases and J gave up 9 bases; unmatched junction bases: 8. Germline-derived CDR1 and CDR2 are LNHNV and YYDKDF (reference sequence). CDR3 sequence reads: CATSRDSSGRAREQFF. The DNA of the CDR3 is TGTGCCACCAGCAGAGATTCGAGCGGGAGGGCGCGTGAGCAGTTCTTC.

The chain links TRBV6-1 to TRBJ1-2, with a weak D call TRBD1 (5 bases). The CDR3 totals 13 residues. Deletions cut 2 bases from V and 3 bases from J, with 7 bases between. Germline V gives CDR1 MNHNS, CDR2 SASEGT. CDR3 bases: TGTGCCAGCAGTGAATTGGGGGACTATGGCTACACCTTC. It translates to CASSELGDYGYTF.

The chain uses TRBV7-2 and TRBJ2-7; TRBD1 matches at 9 bases. The CDR3 loop spans 16 amino acids. V shed 5 bases, J shed 3 bases, and the junction held 11 bases outside the gene matches. The germline gives CDR1 SGHTA, CDR2 FQGNSA. The CDR3 DNA is TGTGCCAGCAGCCTCAATACCGGGACAGGGAACTACGAGCAGTACTTC. As protein: CASSLNTGTGNYEQYF. Using reference TRBV7-2 and TRBJ2-7 for the parts outside the CDR3, the full variable domain is GAGVSQSPSNKVTEKGKDVELRCDPISGHTALYWYRQSLGQGLEFLIYFQGNSAPDKSGLPSDRFSAERTGGSVSTLTIQRTQQEDSAVYLCASSLNTGTGNYEQYFGPGTRLTVT.

This clone is a singleton in its sample. The rearrangement uses TRBV5-1 and TRBJ1-3, with D possibly being TRBD1 (5 bases). The germline CDR1 and CDR2 sequences are SGHRS and YFSETQ. Trimming shortened V by 3 bases and J by 0 bases, and 13 bases separated the two germline ends. The CDR3 is made up of 16 amino acids. CDR3 in DNA: TGCGCCAGCAGCTCCGGAGGGGCCAGCTCTGGAAACACCATATATTTT. Its translation: CASSSGGASSGNTIYF.

This chain's CDR3 is CATSSRLAGYNEQFF. DNA for the CDR3: TGTGCCACCAGCAGTCGGCTAGCGGGGTACAATGAGCAGTTCTTC. The chain joins TRBV15 to TRBJ2-1; 9 bases match TRBD2. The CDR3 contains 15 residues. From germline, CDR1 is LNHNV and CDR2 YYDKDF (reference sequence). V gave up 3 bases and J gave up 4 bases; unmatched junction bases: 4.

This clone was seen only a few times. The V and J genes are TRBV28 and TRBJ1-5, with a possible D match to TRBD1 (6 bases). The CDR3 totals 14 residues. Germline CDR1 and CDR2: MDHEN and SYDVKM. The V end was cut by 7 bases, the J end by 0 bases, with 10 bases between. The CDR3 loop is CASTLDSSNQPQHF. As DNA, the CDR3 is TGTGCCAGCACTCTGGACAGTAGCAATCAGCCCCAGCATTTT. The entire variable domain, with the rest obtained from reference TRBV28 and TRBJ1-5, is as follows: DVKVTQSSRYLVKRTGEKVFLECVQDMDHENMFWYRQDPGLGLRLIYFSYDVKMKEKGDIPEGYSVSREKKERFSLILESASTNQTSMYLCASTLDSSNQPQHFGDGTRLSIL.

The rearrangement joins TRBV5-6 to TRBJ2-3, with TRBD2 identical over 7 bases. The V and J ends lost 0 bases and 7 bases, in that order; junction bases with no gene match: 11. Per the germline V gene, CDR1 is SGHDT and CDR2 is YYEEEE. This CDR3 is built from 16 residues. In DNA, the CDR3 is TGTGCCAGCAGCTTGGATTTGGCGGGGGTTGGGAATACGCAGTATTTT. This translates into CASSLDLAGVGNTQYF.

The chain links TRBV5-6 to TRBJ2-7, with TRBD2 matching 8 bases. This CDR3 is built from 14 residues. V gave up 0 bases and J gave up 4 bases; unmatched junction bases: 3. Germline loops: CDR1 SGHDT, CDR2 YYEEEE. This CDR3 is CASSLGVAGYEQYF. CDR3 nucleotide sequence: TGTGCCAGCAGCTTGGGGGTAGCGGGGTACGAGCAGTACTTC.

The chain joins TRBV7-9 to TRBJ1-2; D call uncertain. The germline V and J ends were trimmed by 3 bases and 3 bases, with 8 bases remaining between them. Germline lookup yields CDR1 SEHNR and CDR2 FQNEAQ (reference sequence). There are 13 residues in the CDR3. This CDR3 reads CASSFAGDYGYTF. The CDR3 nucleotides read TGTGCCAGCAGCTTTGCGGGAGACTATGGCTACACCTTC.

This chain uses TRBV28 with TRBJ2-5, with a weak D call TRBD2 (7 bases). Trimming took off 2 bases at V and 7 bases at J, with 8 bases between the two ends. There are 12 residues in the CDR3. Germline V gene lookup returns CDR1 MDHEN and CDR2 SYDVKM. The CDR3 protein is CASSLRGGTQYF. CDR3 bases: TGTGCCAGCAGTTTAAGGGGGGGGACCCAGTACTTC.

The chain couples TRBV7-2 to TRBJ1-1; tentative D call: TRBD1 (5 bases). CDR3 length equals 15 residues. CDR1 and CDR2 (germline): SGHTA, FQGNSA. Trimming cost V 3 bases and J 1 base, with 12 bases left between them. The CDR3 here is CASSFWGVGNTEAFF. CDR3 nucleotide sequence: TGTGCCAGCAGCTTTTGGGGGGTCGGGAACACTGAAGCTTTCTTT.

The V gene is TRBV7-3, the J gene TRBJ2-1, with D perhaps given as TRBD1 or TRBD2 (7 bases each). The ends were cut back, 1 base at V and 6 bases at J, with 19 bases in the middle. The CDR3 extends over 17 amino acids. From germline, CDR1 is SGHTA and CDR2 FQGTGA. This CDR3 reads CASSLMYQGGMSNEQFF. The CDR3 DNA sequence: TGTGCCAGCAGCTTAATGTACCAGGGGGGGATGAGCAATGAGCAGTTCTTC.

The chain recombines TRBV7-2 with TRBJ2-7, with D possibly matching TRBD2 (6 bases). CDR3 length equals 15 residues. Germline CDR1 and CDR2: SGHTA and FQGNSA. V was clipped by 7 bases and J by 6 bases, with 22 bases between them. The CDR3: CASTKGLGITFEQYF. CDR3 coding DNA: TGTGCCAGCACCAAGGGACTGGGGATAACGTTCGAGCAGTACTTC.

The J gene is TRBJ2-6, the V gene TRBV2; 7 positions match TRBD2. After removal of 7 bases from V and 2 bases from J, the junction contained 8 bases not matched to a gene. The CDR3 has 16 residues. Germline values: CDR1 SNHLY, CDR2 FYNNEI. Here the CDR3 reads CASNPEAGAGANVLTF. The CDR3 DNA reads as TGTGCCAGCAATCCCGAGGCGGGGGCTGGGGCCAACGTCCTGACTTTC.

The chain recombines TRBV30 with TRBJ1-6; D remains unclear. The germline V gene has CDR1 GTSNPN and CDR2 SVGIG (reference sequence). This CDR3 contains 14 residues. Trimming took off 2 bases at V and 4 bases at J, with 9 bases between the two ends. This chain's CDR3 is CAWSLGSYNSPLHF. The CDR3 bases are TGTGCCTGGAGTCTGGGCTCTTATAATTCACCCCTCCACTTT.

This clone has a single count. The CDR3 coding sequence is TGTGCCAGCAGCTTATATCGGATCAGCTCCTACAATGAGCAGTTCTTC. Translation: CASSLYRISSYNEQFF. The chain couples TRBV11-1 to TRBJ2-1; D is unclear. Germline loops: CDR1 SGHAT, CDR2 FQDESV (reference sequence). The CDR3 loop spans 16 amino acids. Trimming shortened V by 2 bases and J by 0 bases, and 11 bases separated the two germline ends. Full variable domain (missing parts from reference TRBV11-1 and TRBJ2-1): EAEVAQSPRYKITEKSQAVAFWCDPISGHATLYWYRQILGQGPELLVQFQDESVVDDSQLPKDRFSAERLKGVDSTLKIQPAELGDSAMYLCASSLYRISSYNEQFFGPGTRLTVL.

The CDR3 reads CASSIRLRDSASYEQYF. The CDR3 nucleotides are TGTGCCAGCAGCATTCGACTCCGGGACTCGGCCTCCTACGAGCAGTACTTC. The rearrangement links TRBV27 to TRBJ2-7, with D maybe TRBD2 (6 bases). V lost 6 bases, J lost 0 bases, and 21 bases lay in between. The CDR3 sequence is 17 residues long. CDR1 and CDR2 (germline): MNHEY, SMNVEV (reference sequence).

This clone was recorded only once. V gene TRBV29-1 combines with J gene TRBJ2-5, with D possibly TRBD1 on 6 matching bases. The J call may be wrong; the DNA end is better matched by TRBJ2-7. Germline-derived CDR1 and CDR2 are SQVTM and ANQGSEA. This CDR3 is built from 12 residues. CDR3 protein: CSVRGTTYEQYF. CDR3 sequence (DNA): TGCAGCGTCAGAGGGACAACCTACGAGCAGTACTTC.